The subject of this entry is one T cell receptor beta chain. Its antigen is as yet unknown. Investigators merged groups given second doses at roughly 4 or roughly 12 weeks. The data derive from a study of T cell responses to AZD1222 COVID-19 vaccine. Study results and limitations: Females outnumbered males among donors, who were mostly white British; clonal diversity was possibly underestimated. Reports indicate that nearly half of spike-specific TCRs are directed at unmutated variant regions. Repertoire sampling was restricted to post-peak T cell response timepoints.

The CDR3 runs 13 residues. V shed 10 bases, J shed 3 bases, and the junction held 8 bases outside the gene matches. Germline V gene lookup returns CDR1 KGHSH and CDR2 LQKENI. Data came from immunoSEQ multiplex PCR; TCRdb stores just in-frame clones and leaves some out. Here the sample spans 100,000 to 150,000 clones, about 85% being singletons. The chain recombines TRBV18 with TRBJ1-1; 7 nucleotides match TRBD1. The origin of this receptor is an adult who received the AZD1222 COVID-19 vaccine. The specimen comprised peripheral blood, sampled 28 days after the second AZD1222 dose. This chain's CDR3 is CATSTGLDTEAFF. CDR3 sequence (DNA): TGTGCCACATCGACAGGGTTGGACACTGAAGCTTTCTTT.